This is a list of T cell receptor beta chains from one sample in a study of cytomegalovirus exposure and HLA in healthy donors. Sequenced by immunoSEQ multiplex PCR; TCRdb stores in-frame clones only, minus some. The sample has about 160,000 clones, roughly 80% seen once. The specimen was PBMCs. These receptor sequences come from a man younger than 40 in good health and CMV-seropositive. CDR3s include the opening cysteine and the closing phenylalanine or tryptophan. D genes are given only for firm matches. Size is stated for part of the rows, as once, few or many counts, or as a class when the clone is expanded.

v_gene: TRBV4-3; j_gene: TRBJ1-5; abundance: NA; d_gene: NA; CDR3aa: CASSQRRGNQPQHF; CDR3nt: TGCGCCAGCAGCCAGCGGAGGGGCAATCAGCCCCAGCATTTT
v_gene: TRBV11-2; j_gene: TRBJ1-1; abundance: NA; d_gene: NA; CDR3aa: CASGRRYRNTEAFF; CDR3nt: TGTGCCAGCGGGAGACGGTACCGGAACACTGAAGCTTTCTTT
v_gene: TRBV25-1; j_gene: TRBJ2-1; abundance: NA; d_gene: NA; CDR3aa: CASSEALTGYNEQFF; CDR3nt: TGTGCCAGCAGTGAGGCGTTAACGGGGTACAATGAGCAGTTCTTC
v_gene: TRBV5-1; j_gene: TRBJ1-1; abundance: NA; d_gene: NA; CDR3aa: CASSPWGGMNTEAFF; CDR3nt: TGCGCCAGCAGCCCTTGGGGAGGAATGAACACTGAAGCTTTCTTT
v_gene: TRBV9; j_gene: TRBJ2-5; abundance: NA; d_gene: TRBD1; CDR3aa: CASSVTGTGGETQYF; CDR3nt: TGTGCCAGCAGCGTAACCGGGACAGGAGGGGAGACCCAGTACTTC
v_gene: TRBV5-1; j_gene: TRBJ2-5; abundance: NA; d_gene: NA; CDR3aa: CASSRASGVGETQYF; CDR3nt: TGCGCCAGCAGCCGCGCCTCAGGGGTAGGAGAGACCCAGTACTTC
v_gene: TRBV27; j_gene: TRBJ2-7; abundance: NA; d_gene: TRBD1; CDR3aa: CASTTLDRGSYEQYF; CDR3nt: TGTGCCAGCACTACCTTGGACAGGGGCTCCTACGAGCAGTACTTC
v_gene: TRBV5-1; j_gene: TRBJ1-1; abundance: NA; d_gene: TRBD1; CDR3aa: CASSNGQGGGAFF; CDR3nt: TGCGCCAGCAGCAATGGACAGGGAGGAGGGGCTTTCTTT
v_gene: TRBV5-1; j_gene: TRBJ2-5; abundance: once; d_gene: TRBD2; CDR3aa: CASSLAPSGEETQYF; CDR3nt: TGCGCCAGCAGCTTGGCCCCTAGCGGGGAAGAGACCCAGTACTTC
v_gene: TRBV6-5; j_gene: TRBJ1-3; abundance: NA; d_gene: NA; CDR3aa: CASSLNRGNTIYF; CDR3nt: TGTGCCAGCAGTCTGAACAGGGGAAACACCATATATTTT
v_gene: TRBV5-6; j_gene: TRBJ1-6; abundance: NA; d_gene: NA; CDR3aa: CASGLGGAGSPLHF; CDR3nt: TGTGCCAGCGGTCTAGGGGGGGCAGGCTCACCCCTCCACTTT
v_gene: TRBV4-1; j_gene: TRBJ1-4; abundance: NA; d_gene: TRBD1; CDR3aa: CASSPAGGRINEKLFF; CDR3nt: TGCGCCAGCAGCCCCGCAGGGGGTAGGATAAATGAAAAACTGTTTTTT
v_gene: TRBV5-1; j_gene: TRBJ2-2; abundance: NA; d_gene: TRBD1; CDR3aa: CASSKGQGKFWSVSGELFF; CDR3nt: TGCGCCAGCAGCAAGGGACAGGGAAAGTTTTGGAGTGTGTCCGGGGAGCTGTTTTTT
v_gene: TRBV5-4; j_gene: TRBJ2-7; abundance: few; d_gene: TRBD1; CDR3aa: CASSLKGAGEQYF; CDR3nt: TGTGCCAGCAGCTTGAAGGGGGCGGGCGAGCAGTACTTC
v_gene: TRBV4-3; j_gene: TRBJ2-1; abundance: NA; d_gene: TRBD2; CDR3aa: CASSQGLAGSYNEQFF; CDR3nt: TGCGCCAGCAGCCAGGGACTAGCGGGCTCCTACAATGAGCAGTTCTTC
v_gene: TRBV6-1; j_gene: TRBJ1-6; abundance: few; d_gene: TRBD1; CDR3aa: CASSVQGAESPLHF; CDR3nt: TGTGCCAGCAGTGTACAGGGGGCTGAGTCACCCCTCCACTTT
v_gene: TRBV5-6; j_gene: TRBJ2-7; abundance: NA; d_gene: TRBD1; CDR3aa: CASSGTGGYSSYEQYF; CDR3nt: TGTGCCAGCAGCGGGACAGGGGGCTACAGCTCCTACGAGCAGTACTTC
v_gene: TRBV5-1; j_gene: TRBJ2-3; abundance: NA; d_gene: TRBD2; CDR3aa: CASSSRLAGTDTQYF; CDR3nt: TGCGCCAGCAGCTCTCGACTAGCGGGGACAGATACGCAGTATTTT
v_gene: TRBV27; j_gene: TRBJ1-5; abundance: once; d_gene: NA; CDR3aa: CASSFGGDYQPQHF; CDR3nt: TGTGCCAGCAGTTTTGGCGGGGACTATCAGCCCCAGCATTTT
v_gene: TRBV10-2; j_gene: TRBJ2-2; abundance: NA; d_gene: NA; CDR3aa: CASSDAPMTGELFF; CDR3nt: TGCGCCAGCAGTGACGCCCCTATGACCGGGGAGCTGTTTTTT
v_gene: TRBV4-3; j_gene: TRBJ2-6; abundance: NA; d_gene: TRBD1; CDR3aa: CASSPRTLQGASGANVLTF; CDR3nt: TGCGCCAGCAGCCCGCGAACTCTCCAGGGGGCTTCTGGGGCCAACGTCCTGACTTTC
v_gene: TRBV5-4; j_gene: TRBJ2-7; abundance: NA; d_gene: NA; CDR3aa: CASSLAPPGEQYF; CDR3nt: TGTGCCAGCAGCTTGGCCCCGCCGGGGGAGCAGTACTTC
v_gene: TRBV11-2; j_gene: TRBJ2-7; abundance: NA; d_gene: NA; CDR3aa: CASSWFSGSSYEQYF; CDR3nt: TGTGCCAGCAGCTGGTTTAGCGGAAGCTCCTACGAGCAGTACTTC
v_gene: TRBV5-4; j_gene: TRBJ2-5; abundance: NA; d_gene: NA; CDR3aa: CASSARTEETQYF; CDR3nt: TGTGCCAGCAGCGCCCGGACAGAAGAGACCCAGTACTTC
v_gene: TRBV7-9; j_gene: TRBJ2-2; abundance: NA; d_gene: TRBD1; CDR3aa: CASSLSDRRTGELFF; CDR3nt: TGTGCCAGCAGCTTATCGGACAGGCGCACCGGGGAGCTGTTTTTT
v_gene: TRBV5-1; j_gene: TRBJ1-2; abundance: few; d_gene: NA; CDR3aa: CASSLGGIYGYTF; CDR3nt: TGCGCCAGCAGCTTGGGAGGTATCTATGGCTACACCTTC
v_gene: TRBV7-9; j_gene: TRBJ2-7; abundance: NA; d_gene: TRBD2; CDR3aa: CASSLRPGRVYEQYF; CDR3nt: TGTGCCAGCAGCTTAAGGCCAGGGAGGGTCTACGAGCAGTACTTC
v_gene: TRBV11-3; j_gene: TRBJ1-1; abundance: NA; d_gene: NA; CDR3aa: CASSYAAEAFF; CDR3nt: TGTGCCAGCAGCTATGCGGCTGAAGCTTTCTTT
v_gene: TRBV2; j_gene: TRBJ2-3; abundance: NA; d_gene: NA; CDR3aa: CASSPKDWAESTDTQYF; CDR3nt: TGTGCCAGCAGCCCAAAGGACTGGGCCGAATCCACAGATACGCAGTATTTT
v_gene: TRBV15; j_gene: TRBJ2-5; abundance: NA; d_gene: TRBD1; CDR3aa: CATSRDPGTEETQYF; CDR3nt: TGTGCCACCAGCAGAGATCCTGGGACAGAAGAGACCCAGTACTTC
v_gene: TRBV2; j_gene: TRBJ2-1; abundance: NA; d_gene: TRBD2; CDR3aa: CASSGGLAGGQGEQFF; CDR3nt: TGTGCCAGCAGTGGGGGACTAGCGGGGGGGCAAGGTGAGCAGTTCTTC
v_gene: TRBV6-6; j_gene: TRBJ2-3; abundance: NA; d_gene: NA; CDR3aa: CASSDGVKGTDTQYF; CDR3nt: TGTGCCAGCTCGGACGGGGTTAAAGGCACAGATACGCAGTATTTT
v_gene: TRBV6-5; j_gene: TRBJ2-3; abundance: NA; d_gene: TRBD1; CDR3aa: CASSYSPTGGTDTQYF; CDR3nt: TGTGCCAGCAGTTACTCCCCGACAGGGGGCACAGATACGCAGTATTTT
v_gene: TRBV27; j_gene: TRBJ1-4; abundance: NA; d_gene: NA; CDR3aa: CASTGEGKLFF; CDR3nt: TGTGCCAGCACAGGGGAGGGAAAACTGTTTTTT
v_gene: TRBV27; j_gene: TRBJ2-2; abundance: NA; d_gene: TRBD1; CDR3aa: CASSLIAGQGMTGELFF; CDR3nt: TGTGCCAGCAGCCTTATCGCAGGACAGGGGATGACCGGGGAGCTGTTTTTT
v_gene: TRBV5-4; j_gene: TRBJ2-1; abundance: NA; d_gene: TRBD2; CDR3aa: CASSFWFSGPGYNEQFF; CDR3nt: TGTGCCAGCAGCTTTTGGTTTAGCGGGCCCGGCTACAATGAGCAGTTCTTC
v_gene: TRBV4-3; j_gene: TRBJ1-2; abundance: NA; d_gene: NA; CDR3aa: CASSQAHTGGNYGYTF; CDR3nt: TGCGCCAGCAGCCAAGCACACACGGGGGGCAACTATGGCTACACCTTC
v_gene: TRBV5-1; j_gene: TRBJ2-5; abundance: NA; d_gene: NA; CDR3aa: CASSLGSQETQYF; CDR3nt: TGCGCCAGCAGCTTGGGCAGCCAAGAGACCCAGTACTTC
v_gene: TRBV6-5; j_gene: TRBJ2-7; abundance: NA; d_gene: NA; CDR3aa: CASSYEGGSEQYF; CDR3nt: TGTGCCAGCAGTTACGAGGGGGGGAGCGAGCAGTACTTC
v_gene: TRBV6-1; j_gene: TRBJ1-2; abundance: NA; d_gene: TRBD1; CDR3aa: CASSVTGARYYGYTF; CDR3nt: TGTGCCAGCAGTGTCACAGGGGCTCGGTACTATGGCTACACCTTC
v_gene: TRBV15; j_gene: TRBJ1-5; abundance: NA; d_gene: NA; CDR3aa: CATKLGNQPQHF; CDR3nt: TGTGCCACAAAATTAGGCAATCAGCCCCAGCATTTT
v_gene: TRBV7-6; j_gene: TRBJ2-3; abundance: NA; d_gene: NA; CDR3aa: CASSPFALGGGMADTQYF; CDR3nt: TGTGCCAGCAGCCCATTCGCCCTGGGGGGGGGCATGGCAGATACGCAGTATTTT
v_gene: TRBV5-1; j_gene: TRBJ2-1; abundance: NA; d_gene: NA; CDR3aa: CASSLKLDTAYNEQFF; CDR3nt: TGCGCCAGCAGCCTGAAATTGGACACCGCCTACAATGAGCAGTTCTTC
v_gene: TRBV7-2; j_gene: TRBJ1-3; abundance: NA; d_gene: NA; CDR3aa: CASSRTGDSGNTIYF; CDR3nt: TGTGCCAGCAGCCGTACGGGGGACTCTGGAAACACCATATATTTT
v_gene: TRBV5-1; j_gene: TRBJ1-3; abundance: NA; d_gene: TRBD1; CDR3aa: CASSLSRGQGIFGNTIYF; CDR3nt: TGCGCCAGCAGCTTGTCAAGGGGACAGGGGATATTTGGAAACACCATATATTTT
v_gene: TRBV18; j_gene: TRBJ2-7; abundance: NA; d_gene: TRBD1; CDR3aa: CASSGGTGIKGEQYF; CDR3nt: TGTGCCAGCTCCGGTGGGACAGGAATAAAGGGGGAGCAGTACTTC
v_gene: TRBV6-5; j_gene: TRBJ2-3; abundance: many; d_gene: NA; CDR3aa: CASSYARGGEDTQYF; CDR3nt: TGTGCCAGCAGTTACGCAAGGGGGGGAGAAGATACGCAGTATTTT
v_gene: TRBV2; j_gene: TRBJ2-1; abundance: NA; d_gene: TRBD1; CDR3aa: CASSSQGANEQFF; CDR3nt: TGTGCCAGCAGTAGTCAGGGGGCGAATGAGCAGTTCTTC
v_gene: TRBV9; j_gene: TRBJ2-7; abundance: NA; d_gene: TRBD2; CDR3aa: CASSETSGSSYEQYF; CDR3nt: TGTGCCAGCAGCGAGACTAGCGGAAGCTCCTACGAGCAGTACTTC
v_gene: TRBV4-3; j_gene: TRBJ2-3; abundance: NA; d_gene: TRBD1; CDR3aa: CASSQGQGPDTQYF; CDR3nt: TGCGCCAGCAGCCAAGGACAGGGGCCCGATACGCAGTATTTT
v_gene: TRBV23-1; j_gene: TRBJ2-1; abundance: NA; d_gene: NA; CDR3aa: CASSPDRGTQRGPYNEQFF; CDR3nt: TGCGCCAGCAGCCCAGACAGGGGGACCCAGCGGGGGCCTTACAATGAGCAGTTCTTC
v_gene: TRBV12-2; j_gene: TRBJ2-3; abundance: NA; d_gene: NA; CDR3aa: CASRLKGLAGGTDTQYF; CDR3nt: TGTGCAAGTCGCTTGAAAGGACTAGCGGGGGGAACAGATACGCAGTATTTT